This is a list of T cell receptor beta chains from one sample in a study of blood T cell repertoires in COVID-19. Only in-frame clones appear in the TCRdb table, and some are missing; sequencing was by immunoSEQ multiplex PCR. Here the sample spans approximately 500,000 clones, roughly 88% being singletons. The specimen was peripheral blood. All receptors derive from a human donor in a cohort sampled during active COVID-19. The CDR3 runs from the conserved cysteine through the conserved F or W. D genes are given only for firm matches. Where a row states a size, it is once, few, many or the class of an expanded clone; other rows omit it.

CATSVAGNQPQHF,TGTGCCACCAGTGTGGCAGGCAATCAGCCCCAGCATTTT,TRBV24-1,.,.,TRBJ1-5
CATEGLRALNTEAFF,TGTGCCACCGAGGGCCTCCGAGCTTTGAACACTGAAGCTTTCTTT,TRBV2,once,.,TRBJ1-1
CASSLSGSSYNEQFF,TGTGCCAGCAGTCTTAGCGGGAGCTCCTACAATGAGCAGTTCTTC,TRBV6-2/TRBV6-3,.,TRBD2,TRBJ2-1
CASSENRGQETQYF,TGTGCCAGCAGTGAAAATCGCGGGCAAGAGACCCAGTACTTC,TRBV6-1,.,.,TRBJ2-5
CASSSRRSGEQYF,TGTGCCAGCAGTTCTCGTCGATCGGGGGAGCAGTACTTC,TRBV25-1,once,.,TRBJ2-7
CASSTIVSGRASYEQYF,TGTGCCAGTAGTACCATCGTTAGCGGGAGGGCCTCCTACGAGCAGTACTTC,TRBV19,.,TRBD2,TRBJ2-7
CASSCHRSEQYF,TGTGCCAGCAGTTGCCACAGGAGCGAGCAGTACTTC,TRBV6-9,.,.,TRBJ2-7
CASSESRAGGNEQFF,TGCGCCAGCAGTGAGTCTCGAGCGGGAGGAAATGAGCAGTTCTTC,TRBV10-1,once,TRBD2,TRBJ2-1
CASSLGSVAYDYGYTF,TGTGCCAGCAGCTTAGGTTCGGTAGCCTACGACTATGGCTACACCTTC,TRBV7-9,few,.,TRBJ1-2
CASSLAGQGRQNTEAFF,TGCGCCAGCAGCCTGGCGGGACAGGGTAGGCAGAACACTGAAGCTTTCTTT,TRBV4-1,few,TRBD1,TRBJ1-1
CASSFARSGRVNEQFF,TGCGCCAGCAGCTTTGCCCGTAGCGGGAGGGTGAATGAGCAGTTCTTC,TRBV5-1,.,TRBD2,TRBJ2-1
CASSIPGGTGELFF,TGTGCCAGTAGTATCCCCGGGGGCACCGGGGAGCTGTTTTTT,TRBV19,few,.,TRBJ2-2
CASSATSGSYHEQFF,TGTGCCAGCAGTGCGACTAGCGGGAGTTATCATGAGCAGTTCTTC,TRBV27,.,TRBD2,TRBJ2-1
CASSQSDRTGQETQYF,TGCGCCAGCAGTCAATCGGACAGGACGGGACAAGAGACCCAGTACTTC,TRBV23-1,.,TRBD1,TRBJ2-5
CASTPLGLAVGTDTQYF,TGTGCCAGCACCCCCTTGGGACTAGCGGTAGGCACAGATACGCAGTATTTT,TRBV9,.,TRBD2,TRBJ2-3
CASSQDGNSGNGYTF,TGTGCCAGCAGCCAAGACGGAAACTCAGGGAATGGCTACACCTTC,TRBV4-2,once,.,TRBJ1-2
CASSLDPGVGYEQYF,TGCGCCAGCAGCTTGGACCCAGGGGTTGGATACGAGCAGTACTTC,TRBV5-1,.,.,TRBJ2-7
CASSFNGGSMDEQFF,TGTGCCAGCAGCTTTAACGGCGGGAGTATGGATGAGCAGTTCTTC,TRBV11-3,.,TRBD2,TRBJ2-1
CASSLSEGMGYTF,TGTGCCAGCAGCTTAAGTGAGGGTATGGGCTACACCTTC,TRBV7-3,many,.,TRBJ1-2
CASAHPARQSPRGYGYTF,TGTGCTAGTGCTCATCCCGCCCGGCAGTCCCCCAGGGGTTATGGCTACACCTTC,TRBV12-5,few,.,TRBJ1-2
CAWTPLAGTYNSPLHF,TGTGCCTGGACCCCCCTGGCCGGGACCTATAATTCACCCCTCCACTTT,TRBV30,.,.,TRBJ1-6
CASIPVGRAQGNEQFF,TGTGCCAGCATCCCTGTCGGGAGAGCACAAGGCAATGAGCAGTTCTTC,TRBV11-2,.,.,TRBJ2-1
CASSGQGAQPQHF,TGTGCCAGCAGCGGACAGGGCGCTCAGCCCCAGCATTTT,TRBV2,few,TRBD1,TRBJ1-5
CASSPLAGDRDTQYF,TGTGCCAGCAGCCCACTAGCGGGAGACCGAGATACGCAGTATTTT,TRBV14,once,TRBD2,TRBJ2-3
CASSLLGAGDDDEQYF,TGTGCCAGCAGCTTATTGGGGGCAGGGGATGACGACGAGCAGTACTTC,TRBV7-2,.,.,TRBJ2-7
CASSFPGTRTETQYF,TGTGCCAGCAGCTTCCCCGGGACTAGGACAGAGACCCAGTACTTC,TRBV7-2,.,TRBD2,TRBJ2-5
CASSSPRQSSEQFF,TGTGCCAGCAGTTCCCCCCGACAAAGTTCTGAGCAGTTCTTC,TRBV27,once,.,TRBJ2-1
CAGSGASTDTQYF,TGTGCCGGGTCTGGGGCCAGCACAGATACGCAGTATTTT,TRBV5-4,.,.,TRBJ2-3
CASSLLAGGPRNTGELFF,TGCGCCAGCAGCTTGCTAGCGGGAGGGCCCAGGAACACCGGGGAGCTGTTTTTT,TRBV5-1,.,TRBD2,TRBJ2-2
CASSLDRHLQETQYF,TGTGCCAGCAGCTTGGATCGACATTTACAAGAGACCCAGTACTTC,TRBV5-8,.,.,TRBJ2-5
CASSVDRGDTGELFF,TGCGCCAGCAGCGTGGACAGGGGGGACACCGGGGAGCTGTTTTTT,TRBV5-1,once,TRBD1,TRBJ2-2
CASKSERGLAPTDTQYF,TGCGCCAGCAAGAGTGAGAGGGGACTAGCTCCAACAGATACGCAGTATTTT,TRBV4-1,.,TRBD2,TRBJ2-3
CSVWGGWRTEAFF,TGCAGCGTCTGGGGGGGGTGGCGGACTGAAGCTTTCTTT,TRBV29-1,.,.,TRBJ1-1
CASSTTGIHEQYF,TGTGCCAGTAGTACGACAGGGATCCACGAGCAGTACTTC,TRBV19,.,TRBD1,TRBJ2-7
CACNYGLAGDEQYF,TGTGCCTGCAATTATGGACTAGCGGGAGACGAGCAGTACTTC,TRBV30,.,TRBD2,TRBJ2-7
CASSLLPSDEKLFF,TGTGCCAGCAGCCTACTCCCCTCGGATGAAAAACTGTTTTTT,TRBV7-6,.,.,TRBJ1-4
CASKGGVPGSYEQYF,TGTGCCAGCAAAGGGGGAGTCCCTGGCTCCTACGAGCAGTACTTC,TRBV5-4,.,.,TRBJ2-7
CAISEYRGRGDTQYF,TGTGCCATCAGTGAGTACAGGGGTAGGGGAGATACGCAGTATTTT,TRBV10-3,few,TRBD1,TRBJ2-3
CASTQSRGVGAEKLFF,TGTGCCAGTACCCAAAGCCGCGGGGTCGGAGCCGAAAAACTGTTTTTT,TRBV19,.,.,TRBJ1-4
CASSYLGAEGYTF,TGTGCCAGCAGTTACCTGGGGGCTGAAGGCTACACCTTC,TRBV6-5,.,.,TRBJ1-2
CASSQNRNTEAFF,TGTGCCAGCAGCCAAAACAGAAACACTGAAGCTTTCTTT,TRBV3-1/TRBV3-2,.,.,TRBJ1-1
CAWSVRGLTGNTIYF,TGTGCCTGGAGTGTACGTGGCTTAACTGGAAACACCATATATTTT,TRBV30,.,.,TRBJ1-3
CASSPSGGSTEAFF,TGTGCCAGCTCACCTAGCGGGGGTAGCACTGAAGCTTTCTTT,TRBV18,.,.,TRBJ1-1
CASSPNRGYGYTF,TGTGCCAGTAGTCCAAATCGGGGCTATGGCTACACCTTC,TRBV19,.,.,TRBJ1-2
CASSWDNSGANVLTF,TGTGCCAGCAGCTGGGACAACTCTGGGGCCAACGTCCTGACTTTC,TRBV3-1/TRBV3-2,.,.,TRBJ2-6
CASSEELPDTQYF,TGTGCCAGCAGTGAGGAGTTGCCGGATACGCAGTATTTT,TRBV6-4,.,.,TRBJ2-3
CASSKSRDRSFEQYF,TGTGCCAGCAGTAAGTCACGGGACAGAAGCTTCGAGCAGTACTTC,TRBV6-5,once,TRBD1,TRBJ2-7
CASSHTGEGEQYF,TGTGCCAGCAGCCACACGGGGGAGGGAGAGCAGTACTTC,TRBV14,.,TRBD2,TRBJ2-7
CASSQGTAVGGTEAFF,TGTGCCAGCAGCCAAGGGACGGCGGTGGGAGGCACTGAAGCTTTCTTT,TRBV3-1/TRBV3-2,.,.,TRBJ1-1
CASSLSGVNTGELFF,TGTGCCAGCAGCTTGTCCGGAGTTAACACCGGGGAGCTGTTTTTT,TRBV11-3,.,.,TRBJ2-2